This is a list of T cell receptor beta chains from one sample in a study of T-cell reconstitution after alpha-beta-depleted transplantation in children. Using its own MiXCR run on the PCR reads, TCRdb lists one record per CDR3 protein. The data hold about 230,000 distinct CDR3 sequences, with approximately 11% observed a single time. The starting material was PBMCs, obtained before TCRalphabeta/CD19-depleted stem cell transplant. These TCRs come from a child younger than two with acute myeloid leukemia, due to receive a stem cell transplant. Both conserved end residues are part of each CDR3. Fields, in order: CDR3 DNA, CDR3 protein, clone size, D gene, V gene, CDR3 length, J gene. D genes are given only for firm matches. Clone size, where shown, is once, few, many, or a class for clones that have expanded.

TGTGCCATCAGTGGTGACAGGGAGTATCAGCCCCAGCATTTT	CAISGDREYQPQHF	NA	TRBD1	TRBV10-3	14	TRBJ1-5
TGCGCCAGCAGCTTGGCGGCAGGGGGCGGAAACACCATATATTTT	CASSLAAGGGNTIYF	many	TRBD1	TRBV5-1	15	TRBJ1-3
TGTGCCAGCAGGTCCACCGCCTATGGCTACACCTTC	CASRSTAYGYTF	many	NA	TRBV28	12	TRBJ1-2
TGCAGTGCTAGAGAGGGGACTAGCGGGAGGGCCTACACCGGGGAGCTGTTTTTT	CSAREGTSGRAYTGELFF	many	TRBD2	TRBV20-1	18	TRBJ2-2
TGTGCCAGCAGCGATCGGGGCGGCGGGACCATCTACGAGCAGTACTTC	CASSDRGGGTIYEQYF	many	NA	TRBV11-3	16	TRBJ2-7
TGTGCCAGCAGCTCGGTAGGACACGAGCAGTACTTC	CASSSVGHEQYF	NA	NA	TRBV5-6	12	TRBJ2-7
TGTGCCATCAGTGAGTCGGGAACATCCAGCTCCTACAATGAGCAGTTCTTC	CAISESGTSSSYNEQFF	NA	NA	TRBV10-3	17	TRBJ2-1
TGCGCCAGCAGCCAAGATAGTCGGATCACAGATACGCAGTATTTT	CASSQDSRITDTQYF	many	NA	TRBV4-1	15	TRBJ2-3
TGTGCCAGCAGTTACTCTGCCTCATATAGCAATCAGCCCCAGCATTTT	CASSYSASYSNQPQHF	many	NA	TRBV6-2/TRBV6-3	16	TRBJ1-5
TGTGCCAGCAGTTATCGACCCCTCGGACTAGCGGGAGTAGCCAAAAACATTCAGTACTTC	CASSYRPLGLAGVAKNIQYF	many	TRBD2	TRBV27	20	TRBJ2-4
TGTGCCAGCAGCTCGTTTACCGGGGAGCTGTTTTTT	CASSSFTGELFF	many	NA	TRBV7-2	12	TRBJ2-2
TGCGCCAGCAGATCAGGTGGCACCGGGGAGCTGTTTTTT	CASRSGGTGELFF	many	NA	TRBV5-1	13	TRBJ2-2
TGTGCCAGCAAATCTGGGACAGCCAGCTCCTACAATGAGCAGTTCTTC	CASKSGTASSYNEQFF	medium-sized	TRBD1	TRBV27	16	TRBJ2-1
TGTGCCAGCAGCTTAGGACTAGGGCGAGATTACGAGCAGTACTTC	CASSLGLGRDYEQYF	few	NA	TRBV11-2	15	TRBJ2-7
TGTGCCAGCAGACCCGTCCCCTCTGGGGCCAACGTCCTGACTTTC	CASRPVPSGANVLTF	many	NA	TRBV28	15	TRBJ2-6
TGCGCCAGCAGCCTTCGGACAGGTAACTACGAGCAGTACTTC	CASSLRTGNYEQYF	many	TRBD1	TRBV5-1	14	TRBJ2-7
TGCAGTGCTCCGGACAGAAATTCACCCCTCCACTTT	CSAPDRNSPLHF	many	NA	TRBV20-1	12	TRBJ1-6
TGTGCCAGCAGCTCGAGACGACTAGCGGACAATGAGCAGTTCTTC	CASSSRRLADNEQFF	many	TRBD2	TRBV7-8	15	TRBJ2-1
TGCAGTGCTAGAGAAACAGGGGGGTATCAGCCCCAGCATTTT	CSARETGGYQPQHF	many	TRBD1	TRBV20-1	14	TRBJ1-5
TGTGCCAGCAGAGATTCCGGGACAGACTACGAGCAGTACTTC	CASRDSGTDYEQYF	many	TRBD1	TRBV28	14	TRBJ2-7
TGCAGTGCGTCCTCTGGACTAGCGGGATACAATGAGCAGTTCTTC	CSASSGLAGYNEQFF	many	TRBD2	TRBV20-1	15	TRBJ2-1
TGTGCCAGCAGTTTATCATCAGGGGAGCTCACCGGGGAGCTGTTTTTT	CASSLSSGELTGELFF	NA	NA	TRBV28	16	TRBJ2-2
TGTGCCAGCAGCTCGACTAGCGGGAGAACAGATACGCAGTATTTT	CASSSTSGRTDTQYF	many	TRBD2	TRBV7-3	15	TRBJ2-3
TGTGCCAGCAGTGAATCCTATTACGAGCAGTACTTC	CASSESYYEQYF	many	NA	TRBV2	12	TRBJ2-7
TGTGCCACCAGCTCACAGAATATAGAAGCTTTCTTT	CATSSQNIEAFF	many	NA	TRBV15	12	TRBJ1-1